Shown below are 20 T cell receptor beta chains from a single sample sequenced in a study of blood T cell repertoires in COVID-19. The protocol was immunoSEQ multiplex PCR, while the TCRdb copy is restricted to in-frame clones and leaves out a portion. Counted here are roughly 67,000 clones, 65% to 80% occurring once; the ten biggest clones make up roughly a quarter. What was sequenced was peripheral blood. The receptor set was obtained from a human donor in a cohort sampled during active COVID-19.

The chain combines TRBV5-4 with TRBJ2-1; D gene uncertain. The V end lost 0 bases, the J end lost 2 bases, and 9 bases lay between the germline ends. The germline V gene encodes CDR1 SGHNT and CDR2 YYREEE (reference sequence). This CDR3 is built from 15 residues. The CDR3 region is CASSLGGLAYNEQFF. In DNA form, the CDR3 reads TGTGCCAGCAGCTTGGGAGGCCTAGCCTACAATGAGCAGTTCTTC.

The table lists this clone with many counts. The CDR3 nucleotides read TGTGCCAGCAGTTTATGGGACAGCCCCGTTGATTCACCCCTCCACTTT. It translates to CASSLWDSPVDSPLHF. The V gene is TRBV28, the J gene TRBJ1-6; D possibly corresponds to TRBD1 (6 bases). CDR3 length: 16 amino acids. Germline CDR1 MDHEN, CDR2 SYDVKM. The V gene lost 0 bases and the J gene lost 8 bases, with 14 bases spanning the gap.

The rearrangement uses TRBV7-9 and TRBJ1-1, with 9 positions matching TRBD1. V shed 6 bases and J 1 base; nucleotides not matched to a gene: 12. The V gene's germline CDR1 is SEHNR and CDR2 FQNEAQ (reference sequence). This CDR3 contains 17 residues. Here the CDR3 reads CASRLTGGGKTNTEAFF. CDR3 coding DNA: TGTGCCAGCAGACTTACAGGGGGCGGGAAAACGAACACTGAAGCTTTCTTT.

The gene calls are TRBV19 and TRBJ2-7, with TRBD1 matching over 7 bases. After removal of 5 bases from V and 3 bases from J, the junction contained 4 bases not matched to a gene. Germline values: CDR1 LNHDA, CDR2 SQIVND (reference sequence). CDR3 length: 13 amino acids. DNA for the CDR3: TGTGCCAGTAGTGGGGGACAGCTCTACGAGCAGTACTTC. Translation: CASSGGQLYEQYF. The full variable domain, rest sourced from reference TRBV19 and TRBJ2-7, is DGGITQSPKYLFRKEGQNVTLSCEQNLNHDAMYWYRQDPGQGLRLIYYSQIVNDFQKGDIAEGYSVSREKKESFPLTVTSAQKNPTAFYLCASSGGQLYEQYFGPGTRLTVT.

This clone appeared a single time. The rearrangement uses TRBV7-2 and TRBJ1-1; no definite D call. Germline V gives CDR1 SGHTA, CDR2 FQGNSA. The ends were cut back, 5 bases at V and 1 base at J, with 14 bases in the middle. The CDR3 is 15 amino acids. CDR3 region: CASSPRSGPNTEAFF. CDR3 DNA sequence: TGTGCCAGCAGCCCCCGCAGCGGACCGAACACTGAAGCTTTCTTT.

This chain links TRBV10-3 with TRBJ2-6, with D perhaps TRBD2 (5 bases). CDR1 and CDR2 from the germline V gene are ENHRY and SYGVKD. Trimming pared 11 bases from V and 3 bases from J, leaving 8 bases between. The CDR3 has 12 amino acids. CDR3 coding DNA: TGTGCCTCCCGGGGTGGGGCCAACGTCCTGACTTTC. It is translated as CASRGGANVLTF.

The gene calls are TRBV28 and TRBJ1-5; 7 nucleotides line up with TRBD1. The junction had 7 bases not matched to a gene; V was cut back by 3 bases and J by 2 bases. Germline V gene data show CDR1 as MDHEN and CDR2 as SYDVKM. This CDR3 comprises 16 residues. As DNA, the CDR3 is TGTGCCAGCAGTTTGCCGGGGGGGACAGGCAATCAGCCCCAGCATTTT. Residues: CASSLPGGTGNQPQHF.

This rearrangement joins TRBV3-1 (or the pseudogene TRBV3-2) to TRBJ2-6; D is ambiguous. The CDR3 length is 15 residues. The germline CDR1 and CDR2 sequences are LGHDT and YNNKEL (reference sequence). Trimming stripped 0 bases from V and 0 bases from J, with 3 bases between. CDR3 DNA sequence: TGTGCCAGCAGCCAAGATATCTCTGGGGCCAACGTCCTGACTTTC. It encodes CASSQDISGANVLTF.

This clone was seen a few times. This rearrangement joins TRBV28 to TRBJ2-5; 7 positions match TRBD1. Germline V CDR1 and CDR2: MDHEN, SYDVKM. V was pared by 8 bases and J by 2 bases, with 8 bases of the junction left unmatched. This CDR3 contains 14 residues. CDR3 residues: CASYGTVNQETQYF. CDR3 bases: TGTGCCAGCTACGGGACAGTCAATCAAGAGACCCAGTACTTC.

The V gene is TRBV6-5, the J gene TRBJ1-2; 7 bases are shared with TRBD1. Germline CDR1 and CDR2: MNHEY and SVGAGI. V lost 6 bases to trimming and J lost 7 bases; unmatched junction nucleotides: 5. This CDR3 is 12 amino acids long. CDR3 sequence (DNA): TGTGCCAGCAGCAGGGGGGAGATTGGCTACACCTTC. It translates to CASSRGEIGYTF.

The chain employs TRBV10-2 and TRBJ2-5; the D gene is possibly TRBD2 (5 bases). The CDR3 spans 16 residues. Per the germline V gene, CDR1 is WSHSY and CDR2 is SAAADI. V lost 10 bases and J lost 5, with 26 bases in between. CDR3 nucleotide sequence: TGCGCCACCCGAGGACCCGGGGTTAGAGATTCGGAGACCCAGTACTTC. It specifies CATRGPGVRDSETQYF.

The DNA of the CDR3 is TGTGCCAGCAGCCAGCCACAGGTGATCTCTGGAAACACCATATATTTT. The encoded protein is CASSQPQVISGNTIYF. This chain links TRBV3-1 (or the pseudogene TRBV3-2) with TRBJ1-3; D may be TRBD1 (5 bases). Germline V gives CDR1 LGHDT, CDR2 YNNKEL (reference sequence). Trimming left V 3 bases short and J 0 bases short, with 12 bases between. The CDR3 contains 16 residues.

The genes are TRBV7-9 and TRBJ2-2, with 7 positions matching TRBD1. V was clipped by 5 bases and J by 2 bases; unmatched bases: 5. Germline CDR1 reads SEHNR; CDR2 reads FQNEAQ (reference sequence). The CDR3 spans 15 residues. The CDR3 DNA reads TGTGCCAGCAGCCTCCGGGACAGCAACACCGGGGAGCTGTTTTTT. It codes for CASSLRDSNTGELFF. Full variable domain (missing parts from reference TRBV7-9 and TRBJ2-2): DTGVSQNPRHKITKRGQNVTFRCDPISEHNRLYWYRQTLGQGPEFLTYFQNEAQLEKSRLLSDRFSAERPKGSFSTLEIQRTEQGDSAMYLCASSLRDSNTGELFFGEGSRLTVL.

The chain links TRBV7-2 to TRBJ1-6, with a weak D call TRBD1 (5 bases). The CDR3 contains 14 residues. V lost 5 bases and J 7 bases, leaving 12 bases between the germline ends. CDR1 is SGHTA, CDR2 FQGNSA, per germline. The CDR3 bases are TGTGCCAGCAGCCGCGGGAGGGACAATTCACCCCTCCACTTT. Translated, it gives CASSRGRDNSPLHF.

The J gene is TRBJ1-4, the V gene TRBV5-1; 7 bases line up with TRBD1. With V trimmed by 4 bases and J by 3 bases, 3 bases remained unmatched. Germline CDR1 reads SGHRS; CDR2 reads YFSETQ. The CDR3 contains 14 residues. The CDR3 region is CASSLDRANEKLFF. The CDR3 bases are TGCGCCAGCAGCCTCGACAGGGCTAATGAAAAACTGTTTTTT.

This chain joins TRBV3-1 (or the pseudogene TRBV3-2) and TRBJ2-5; TRBD1 might be the D (6 bases). In germline, CDR1 is LGHDT, CDR2 YNNKEL (reference sequence). Trimming removed 4 bases at V and 9 bases at J, with 18 bases between. The CDR3 totals 14 residues. The DNA for the CDR3 is TGTGCCAGCAGCCCCACAGGGACCTCCGGGGCCCAGTACTTC. It specifies CASSPTGTSGAQYF.

The rearrangement uses TRBV5-4 and TRBJ1-2; maybe TRBD1 (6 bases). The CDR3 has 13 amino acids. Per the germline V gene, CDR1 is SGHNT and CDR2 is YYREEE (reference sequence). V shed 3 bases and J shed 2 bases, with 8 bases lying between them. In DNA, the CDR3 is TGTGCCAGCAGCTCGCAGGGGAACTATGGCTACACCTTC. Its protein product is CASSSQGNYGYTF.

This rearrangement joins TRBV3-1 (or the pseudogene TRBV3-2) to TRBJ2-5, with 9 bases that match TRBD2. This CDR3 region has 18 residues. Germline assignment: CDR1 LGHDT and CDR2 YNNKEL (reference sequence). V gave up 1 base and J gave up 0 bases; unmatched junction bases: 9. The CDR3 coding sequence is TGTGCCAGCAGCCAAGTTAGAGTAGCGGGGGCCTACCAAGAGACCCAGTACTTC. Protein: CASSQVRVAGAYQETQYF.

This clone occurred many times. The chain links TRBV7-9 to TRBJ2-2, with D hard to call. Trimming stripped 5 bases from V and 10 bases from J, with 20 bases between. The CDR3 runs 15 residues. Germline V gene lookup returns CDR1 SEHNR and CDR2 FQNEAQ (reference sequence). Here the CDR3 DNA reads TGTGCCAGCAGCCCCGATACCCCCAGTCGTGTGGAGCTGTTTTTT. It encodes CASSPDTPSRVELFF.

The J gene is TRBJ2-3, the V gene TRBV7-9, with TRBD1 matching over 7 bases. The CDR3 is 15 residues long. The V gene end was trimmed by 5 bases and the J gene end by 4 bases; junction bases not matched to a gene: 9. Per germline, CDR1 SEHNR and CDR2 FQNEAQ (reference sequence). As DNA, the CDR3 is TGTGCCAGCAGCCCAGACAGGGTGCGCGCAGATACGCAGTATTTT. It is translated as CASSPDRVRADTQYF.